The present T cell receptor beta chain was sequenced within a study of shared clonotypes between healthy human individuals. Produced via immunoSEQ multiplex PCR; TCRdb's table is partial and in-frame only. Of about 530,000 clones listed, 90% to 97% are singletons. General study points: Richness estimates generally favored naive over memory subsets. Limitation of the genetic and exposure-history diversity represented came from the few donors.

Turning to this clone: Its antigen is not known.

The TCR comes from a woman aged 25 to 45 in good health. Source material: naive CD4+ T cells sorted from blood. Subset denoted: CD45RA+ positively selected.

The chain's CDR3 is CASTAGQGSHEQYF. The CDR3 bases are TGTGCCAGTACCGCGGGACAGGGTAGCCACGAGCAGTACTTC. The rearrangement links TRBV19 to TRBJ2-7; 9 nucleotides align to TRBD1. Germline-derived CDR1 and CDR2 are LNHDA and SQIVND (reference sequence). J lost 5 bases, V lost 7 bases, and 9 bases had no gene match. The CDR3 contains 14 residues.